The next 21 T cell receptor beta chains were all read from a single sample in a study of cytomegalovirus exposure and HLA in healthy donors. The PCR contained 60 Vbeta and 13 Jbeta primers. Sequenced by immunoSEQ multiplex PCR; TCRdb stores in-frame clones only, minus some. This table has 110,000 or so clones, around 77% appearing once. The specimen sequenced was PBMCs. Receptors were obtained from a woman younger than 45 in good health and CMV-seropositive.

The chain joins TRBV7-2 to TRBJ2-1, with 10 bases that match TRBD2. The CDR3 loop spans 17 amino acids. The germline V gene has CDR1 SGHTA and CDR2 FQGNSA. Trimming cost V 4 bases and J 5 bases; bases outside gene matches: 11. The CDR3 DNA reads as TGTGCCAGCAGCTACACTACCGGGACTAGCGCTAACAATGAGCAGTTCTTC. Protein: CASSYTTGTSANNEQFF.

In this sample, this clone turned up once. The gene calls are TRBV5-8 and TRBJ1-1; possibly TRBD1 for D (6 bases). The CDR3 sequence is 18 residues long. The V end lost 1 base, the J end lost 3 bases, and 22 bases lay between the germline ends. Germline CDR1 and CDR2: SGHTS and YDEGEE. The CDR3 nucleotides are TGTGCCAGCAGCTTGAGTCGGGTTCGGGGGGCGATGGACACTGAAGCTTTCTTT. It is translated as CASSLSRVRGAMDTEAFF.

This rearrangement joins TRBV4-1 to TRBJ1-5; D is undetermined. The ends were cut back, 0 bases at V and 6 bases at J, with 12 bases in the middle. Germline loops: CDR1 MGHRA, CDR2 YSYEKL. This CDR3 contains 15 residues. The CDR3 is CASSQDLLVVQPQHF. CDR3 coding DNA: TGCGCCAGCAGCCAAGATCTATTGGTGGTTCAGCCCCAGCATTTT.

The CDR3 DNA reads as TGTGCCAGCATTGGGACAGGGGACCAGCCCCAGCATTTT. Translated: CASIGTGDQPQHF. The chain carries TRBV6-1 and TRBJ1-5, with 10 bases lining up with TRBD1. Looked up from germline, CDR1 is MNHNS and CDR2 is SASEGT. V lost 7 bases to trimming and J lost 7 bases; unmatched junction nucleotides: 4. The CDR3 consists of 13 residues.

The chain has TRBV13 and TRBJ1-1; the match to TRBD1 covers 7 bases. This CDR3 has 14 residues. V trimming: 6 bases; J trimming: 2 bases; junction bases outside the gene matches: 6. Germline V gene sequence: CDR1 PRHDT, CDR2 FYEKMQ (reference sequence). The CDR3 is CASRKLGGNTEAFF. The CDR3 nucleotides read TGTGCCAGCAGGAAACTAGGGGGCAACACTGAAGCTTTCTTT.

The V call is TRBV6-1, the J call TRBJ2-7; perhaps TRBD2 as D (6 bases). The germline CDR1 and CDR2 sequences are MNHNS and SASEGT. The CDR3 runs to 18 residues. Trimming removed 2 bases from V and 3 bases from J, with 23 bases in between. In DNA form, the CDR3 reads TGTGCCAGCAGTGAACCCTATACGCCGGGACTTCGTCTCTACGAGCAGTACTTC. Amino acids: CASSEPYTPGLRLYEQYF.

This chain uses TRBV30 with TRBJ1-3, with a possible D match to TRBD1 (6 bases). The V gene's germline CDR1 is GTSNPN and CDR2 SVGIG (reference sequence). The V gene lost 1 base and the J gene lost 2 bases, with 6 bases spanning the gap. The CDR3 covers 13 residues. CDR3 nucleotides: TGTGCCTGGAGTGGACAGGCTGGAAACACCATATATTTT. It codes for CAWSGQAGNTIYF.

This clone has a handful of counts. The J gene is TRBJ2-7, the V gene TRBV10-3; D not certain. V was cut by 2 bases and J by 1 base, with 3 bases left in between. Looked up from germline, CDR1 is ENHRY and CDR2 is SYGVKD. The CDR3 covers 12 residues. For the CDR3, the DNA is TGTGCCATCAGTGAGCAGTCCTACGAGCAGTACTTC. It specifies CAISEQSYEQYF.

The rearrangement uses TRBV27 and TRBJ1-2, with D hard to call. The ends were cut back, 2 bases at V and 4 bases at J, with 11 bases in the middle. Germline V gives CDR1 MNHEY, CDR2 SMNVEV (reference sequence). This CDR3 contains 14 residues. In nucleotides, the CDR3 is TGTGCCAGCAGTTTAAATCCTCCCGGCTATGGCTACACCTTC. Protein sequence: CASSLNPPGYGYTF.

The chain uses TRBV19 and TRBJ1-2, with D unresolved. Per germline, CDR1 LNHDA and CDR2 SQIVND (reference sequence). The CDR3 totals 12 residues. Deletions cut 5 bases from V and 9 bases from J, with 13 bases between. The CDR3 nucleotides read TGTGCCAGTAGTGCAGGTTTTAGGAGCTACACCTTC. Protein product: CASSAGFRSYTF.

The chain carries TRBV2 and TRBJ2-2, with D unclear. With 9 bases removed from V and 7 bases from J, the gap between germline ends came to 18 bases. The CDR3 loop spans 14 amino acids. The germline V gene encodes CDR1 SNHLY and CDR2 FYNNEI. In DNA, the CDR3 is TGTGCCAGTATTGCCTTGCCTCAGCGCGGGGAGCTGTTTTTT. It codes for CASIALPQRGELFF. Full variable domain (rest looked up from reference TRBV2 and TRBJ2-2): EPEVTQTPSHQVTQMGQEVILRCVPISNHLYFYWYRQILGQKVEFLVSFYNNEISEKSEIFDDQFSVERPDGSNFTLKIRSTKLEDSAMYFCASIALPQRGELFFGEGSRLTVL.

This chain uses TRBV5-1 with TRBJ1-1; TRBD1 might be the D (5 bases). This CDR3 has 14 residues. Germline V gene data show CDR1 as SGHRS and CDR2 as YFSETQ. V lost 7 bases and J 5 bases, leaving 18 bases between the germline ends. CDR3 in amino acids: CASGQGTLATEAFF. The CDR3 DNA sequence: TGCGCCAGCGGGCAGGGAACACTCGCGACTGAAGCTTTCTTT.

This clone appeared a few times. The gene calls are TRBV27 and TRBJ1-2; 11 bases are shared with TRBD1. The CDR3 sequence is 15 residues long. Germline values: CDR1 MNHEY, CDR2 SMNVEV (reference sequence). The trim removed 5 bases at V and 6 bases at J, leaving 8 bases unmatched. CDR3 protein: CASSTGQGGIHGYTF. For the CDR3, the DNA is TGTGCCAGCAGTACGGGACAGGGGGGGATTCATGGCTACACCTTC.

CDR3 sequence (DNA): TGTGCCAGCAGCTTCGACAGGGACCATGGCTACACCTTC. This encodes CASSFDRDHGYTF. The chain carries TRBV11-2 and TRBJ1-2, with 7 nucleotides matching TRBD1. Germline V gene data show CDR1 as SGHAT and CDR2 as FQNNGV. The CDR3 extends over 13 amino acids. Trimming cost V 3 bases and J 6 bases; bases outside gene matches: 4.

V and J are TRBV28 and TRBJ2-5; weak D call: TRBD2 (5 bases). Germline V gives CDR1 MDHEN, CDR2 SYDVKM. The CDR3 has 18 amino acids. V lost 8 bases and J lost 2, with 27 bases in between. CDR3 amino acids: CASLKRPSFAREQETQYF. CDR3 nucleotide sequence: TGTGCCAGCTTGAAACGGCCCAGTTTCGCCCGGGAACAAGAGACCCAGTACTTC.

V and J are TRBV19 and TRBJ1-2, with a possible D match to TRBD1 (5 bases). V was clipped by 6 bases and J by 3 bases, with 8 bases between them. Looked up from germline, CDR1 is LNHDA and CDR2 is SQIVND (reference sequence). The CDR3 is 12 residues long. DNA for the CDR3: TGTGCCAGTAGCCTCAGGGACTATGGCTACACCTTC. Protein sequence: CASSLRDYGYTF.

The rearrangement uses TRBV12-5 and TRBJ2-2; 10 nucleotides match TRBD2. CDR3 size: 16 residues. V gave up 0 bases and J gave up 7 bases; unmatched junction bases: 5. CDR1 and CDR2 (germline): LGHNT, FRNRAP. This chain's CDR3 is CASGLVLAGRDGELFF. The CDR3 nucleotides are TGTGCTAGTGGTTTGGTACTAGCGGGGAGGGACGGGGAGCTGTTTTTT.

The rearrangement links TRBV29-1 to TRBJ1-1; the match to TRBD1 covers 9 bases. The CDR3 covers 13 residues. From germline, CDR1 is SQVTM and CDR2 ANQGSEA. Trimming cost V 7 bases and J 1 base; bases outside gene matches: 4. The chain's CDR3 is CSGVTGGNTEAFF. CDR3 nucleotide sequence: TGCAGCGGTGTGACAGGGGGGAACACTGAAGCTTTCTTT.

The chain employs TRBV2 and TRBJ1-5, with 9 bases lining up with TRBD1. The CDR3 runs to 16 residues. Trimming removed 7 bases from V and 3 bases from J; junction bases left unmatched: 10. Germline V gene data show CDR1 as SNHLY and CDR2 as FYNNEI. The CDR3 loop reads CASTLLGTGINQPQHF. The CDR3 nucleotides are TGTGCCAGCACCTTACTTGGGACAGGGATCAATCAGCCCCAGCATTTT.

The V and J genes are TRBV13 and TRBJ1-2, with a tentative D call TRBD1 (5 bases). V lost 5 bases and J 3 bases, leaving 19 bases between the germline ends. CDR1 and CDR2 from the germline V gene are PRHDT and FYEKMQ (reference sequence). The CDR3 sequence is 16 residues long. This CDR3 is CASSPRDSRTHYGYTF. In DNA, the CDR3 is TGTGCCAGCAGCCCCAGGGACTCGCGAACACACTATGGCTACACCTTC. The full variable domain, completed using reference TRBV13 and TRBJ1-2, is AAGVIQSPRHLIKEKRETATLKCYPIPRHDTVYWYQQGPGQDPQFLISFYEKMQSDKGSIPDRFSAQQFSDYHSELNMSSLELGDSALYFCASSPRDSRTHYGYTFGSGTRLTVV.

CDR3 DNA sequence: TGTGCCAGCAGTAACCATCAGGGGGACTATGGCTACACCTTC. Encoded protein: CASSNHQGDYGYTF. The rearrangement joins TRBV25-1 to TRBJ1-2; 7 bases are shared with TRBD1. Germline V gene sequence: CDR1 MGHDK, CDR2 SYGVNS. After removal of 5 bases from V and 3 bases from J, the junction contained 6 bases not matched to a gene. CDR3 length: 14 amino acids.